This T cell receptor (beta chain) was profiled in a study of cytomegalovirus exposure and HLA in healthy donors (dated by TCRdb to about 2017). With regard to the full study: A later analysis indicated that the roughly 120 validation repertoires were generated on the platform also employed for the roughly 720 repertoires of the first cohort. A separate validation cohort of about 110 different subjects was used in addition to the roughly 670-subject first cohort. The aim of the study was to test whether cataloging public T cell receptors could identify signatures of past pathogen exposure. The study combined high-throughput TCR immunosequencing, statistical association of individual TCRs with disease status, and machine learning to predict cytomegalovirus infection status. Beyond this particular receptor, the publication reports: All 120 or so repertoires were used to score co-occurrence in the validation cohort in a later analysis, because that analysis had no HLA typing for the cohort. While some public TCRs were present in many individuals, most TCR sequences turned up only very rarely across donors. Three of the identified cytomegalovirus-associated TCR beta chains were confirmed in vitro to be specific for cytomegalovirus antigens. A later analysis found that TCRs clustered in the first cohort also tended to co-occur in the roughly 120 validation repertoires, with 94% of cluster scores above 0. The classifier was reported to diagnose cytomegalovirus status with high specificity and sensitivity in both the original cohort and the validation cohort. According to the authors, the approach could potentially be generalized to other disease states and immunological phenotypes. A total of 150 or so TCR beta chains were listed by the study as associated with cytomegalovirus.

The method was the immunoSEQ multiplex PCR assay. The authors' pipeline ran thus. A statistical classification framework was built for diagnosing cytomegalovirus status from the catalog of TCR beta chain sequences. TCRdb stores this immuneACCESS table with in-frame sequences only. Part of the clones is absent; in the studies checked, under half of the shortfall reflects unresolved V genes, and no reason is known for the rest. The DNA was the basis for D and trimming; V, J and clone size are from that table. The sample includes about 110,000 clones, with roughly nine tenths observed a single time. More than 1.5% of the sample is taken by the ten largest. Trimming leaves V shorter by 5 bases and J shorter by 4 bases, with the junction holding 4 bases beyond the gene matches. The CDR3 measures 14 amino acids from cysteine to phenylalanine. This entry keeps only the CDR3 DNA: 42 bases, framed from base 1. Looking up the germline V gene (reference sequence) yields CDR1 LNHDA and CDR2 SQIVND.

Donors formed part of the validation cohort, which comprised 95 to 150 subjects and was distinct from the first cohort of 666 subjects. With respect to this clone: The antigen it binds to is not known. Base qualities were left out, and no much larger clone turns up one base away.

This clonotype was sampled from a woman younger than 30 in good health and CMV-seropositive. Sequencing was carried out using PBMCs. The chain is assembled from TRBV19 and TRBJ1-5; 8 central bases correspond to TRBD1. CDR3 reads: CASSPRTGNQPQHF. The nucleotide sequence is TGTGCCAGTAGTCCAAGGACAGGGAATCAGCCCCAGCATTTT. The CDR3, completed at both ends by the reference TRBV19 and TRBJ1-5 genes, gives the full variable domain DGGITQSPKYLFRKEGQNVTLSCEQNLNHDAMYWYRQDPGQGLRLIYYSQIVNDFQKGDIAEGYSVSREKKESFPLTVTSAQKNPTAFYLCASSPRTGNQPQHFGDGTRLSIL.